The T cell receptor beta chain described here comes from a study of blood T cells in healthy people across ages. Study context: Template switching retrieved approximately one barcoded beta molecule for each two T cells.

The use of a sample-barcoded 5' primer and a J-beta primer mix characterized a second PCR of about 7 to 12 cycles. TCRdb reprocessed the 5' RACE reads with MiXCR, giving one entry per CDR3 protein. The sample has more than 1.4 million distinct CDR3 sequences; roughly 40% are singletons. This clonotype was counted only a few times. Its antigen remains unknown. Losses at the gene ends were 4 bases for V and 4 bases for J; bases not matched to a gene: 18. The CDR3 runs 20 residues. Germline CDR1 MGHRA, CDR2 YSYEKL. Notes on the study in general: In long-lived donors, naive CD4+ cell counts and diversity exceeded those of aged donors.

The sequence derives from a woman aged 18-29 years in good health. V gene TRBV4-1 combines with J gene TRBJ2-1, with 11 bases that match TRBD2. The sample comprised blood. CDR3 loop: CASSPTGIVAGGSHYNEQFF. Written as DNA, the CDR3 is TGCGCCAGCAGCCCAACCGGGATAGTAGCGGGAGGGTCCCATTACAATGAGCAGTTCTTC.